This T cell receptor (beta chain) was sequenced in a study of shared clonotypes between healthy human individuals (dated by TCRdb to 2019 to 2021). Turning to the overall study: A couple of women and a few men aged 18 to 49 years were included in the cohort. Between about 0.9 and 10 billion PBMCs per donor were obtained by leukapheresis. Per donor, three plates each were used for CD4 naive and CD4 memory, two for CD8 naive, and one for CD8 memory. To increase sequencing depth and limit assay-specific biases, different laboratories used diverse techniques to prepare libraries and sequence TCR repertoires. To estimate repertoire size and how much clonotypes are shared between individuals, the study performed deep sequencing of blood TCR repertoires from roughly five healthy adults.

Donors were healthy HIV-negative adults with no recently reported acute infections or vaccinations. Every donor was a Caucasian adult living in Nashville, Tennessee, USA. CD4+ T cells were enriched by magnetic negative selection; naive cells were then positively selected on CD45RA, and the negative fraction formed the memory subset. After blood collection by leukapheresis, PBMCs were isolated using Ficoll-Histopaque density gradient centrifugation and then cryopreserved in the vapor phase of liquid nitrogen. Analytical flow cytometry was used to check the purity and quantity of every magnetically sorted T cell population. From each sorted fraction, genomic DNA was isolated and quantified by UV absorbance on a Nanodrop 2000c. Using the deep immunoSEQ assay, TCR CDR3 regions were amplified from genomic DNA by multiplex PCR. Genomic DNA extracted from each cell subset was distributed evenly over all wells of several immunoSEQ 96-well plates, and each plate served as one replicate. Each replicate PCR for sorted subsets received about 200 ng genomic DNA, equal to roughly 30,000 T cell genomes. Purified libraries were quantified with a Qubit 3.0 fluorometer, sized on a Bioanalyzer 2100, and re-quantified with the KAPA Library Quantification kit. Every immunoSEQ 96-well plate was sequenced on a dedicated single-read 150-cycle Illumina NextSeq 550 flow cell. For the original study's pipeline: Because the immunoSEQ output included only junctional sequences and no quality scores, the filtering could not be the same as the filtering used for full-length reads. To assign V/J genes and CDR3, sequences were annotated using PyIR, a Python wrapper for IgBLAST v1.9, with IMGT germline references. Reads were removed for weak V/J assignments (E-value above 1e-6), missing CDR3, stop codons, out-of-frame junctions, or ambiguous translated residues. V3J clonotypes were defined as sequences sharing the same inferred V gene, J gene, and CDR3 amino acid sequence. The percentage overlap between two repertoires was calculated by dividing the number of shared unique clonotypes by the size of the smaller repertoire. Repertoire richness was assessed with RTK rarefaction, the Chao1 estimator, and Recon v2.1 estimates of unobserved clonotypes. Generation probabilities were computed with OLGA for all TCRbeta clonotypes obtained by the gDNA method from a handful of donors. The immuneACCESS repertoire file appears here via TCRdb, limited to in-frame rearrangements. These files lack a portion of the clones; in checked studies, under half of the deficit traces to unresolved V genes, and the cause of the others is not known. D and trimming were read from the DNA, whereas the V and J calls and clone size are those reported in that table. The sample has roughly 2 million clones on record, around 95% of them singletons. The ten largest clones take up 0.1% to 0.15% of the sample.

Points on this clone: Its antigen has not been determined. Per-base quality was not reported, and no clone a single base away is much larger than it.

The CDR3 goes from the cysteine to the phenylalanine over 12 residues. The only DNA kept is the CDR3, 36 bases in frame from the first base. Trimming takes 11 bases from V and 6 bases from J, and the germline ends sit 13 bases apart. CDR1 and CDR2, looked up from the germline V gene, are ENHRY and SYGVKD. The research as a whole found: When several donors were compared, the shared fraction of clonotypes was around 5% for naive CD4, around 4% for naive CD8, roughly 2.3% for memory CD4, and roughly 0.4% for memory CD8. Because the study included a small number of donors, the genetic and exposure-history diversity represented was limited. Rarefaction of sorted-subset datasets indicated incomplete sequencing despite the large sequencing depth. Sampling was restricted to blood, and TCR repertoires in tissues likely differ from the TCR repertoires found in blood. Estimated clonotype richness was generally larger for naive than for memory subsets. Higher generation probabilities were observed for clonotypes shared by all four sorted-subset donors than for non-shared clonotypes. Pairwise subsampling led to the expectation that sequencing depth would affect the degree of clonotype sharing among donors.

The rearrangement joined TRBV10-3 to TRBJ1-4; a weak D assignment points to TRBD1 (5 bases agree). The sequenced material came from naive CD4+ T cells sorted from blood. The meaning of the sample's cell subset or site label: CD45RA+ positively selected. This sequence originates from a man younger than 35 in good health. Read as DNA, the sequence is TGTGCCGCGTCACGGGGGGATGAAAAACTGTTTTTT. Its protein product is CAASRGDEKLFF.